This T cell receptor (beta chain) was observed in a study of shared clonotypes between healthy human individuals. Using immunoSEQ multiplex PCR, the repertoire was profiled, and TCRdb retains in-frame clones only, with some absent. The sample consists of around 2,000,000 clones, 90% to 95% of them appearing once. Trimming removed 4 bases from V and 3 bases from J, with 12 bases in between. Germline V lookup: CDR1 GTSNPN, CDR2 SVGIG (reference sequence). The CDR3 has 13 amino acids. This chain uses TRBV30 with TRBJ1-2; D call uncertain. This TCR came from a man between 18 and 35 years old in good health. The sequenced material came from naive CD4+ T cells sorted from blood. The subset here: CD45RA+ positively selected. The CDR3 loop reads CAWKRQWDYGYTF. Written as DNA, the CDR3 is TGTGCCTGGAAACGGCAATGGGACTATGGCTACACCTTC.